This T cell receptor beta chain was documented in a study of neurological immune-mediated disorders. CDR1 and CDR2 (germline): SEHNR, FQNEAQ (reference sequence). The ends lost 2 bases at V and 8 bases at J; junction bases unmatched: 8. This CDR3 region has 15 residues. TCRdb reprocessed the 5' RACE reads with MiXCR, giving one entry per CDR3 protein. Found here are roughly 100,000 distinct CDR3 sequences, around 3.4% of them singletons; the top ten hold about 6%. A note on this clonotype: Its target is unknown.

Broader study findings: There was no clinical or MRI feature that showed an association with the multiple sclerosis repertoire cluster.

This TCR came from a woman aged 18 to 35 with multiple sclerosis. Sequencing was done on a sample of PBMCs. V gene TRBV7-9 combines with J gene TRBJ2-1, with TRBD2 identical over 8 bases. In DNA, the CDR3 is TGTGCCAGCAGCTTATACGTAGCGGGACGCGATGAGCAGTTCTTC. Protein: CASSLYVAGRDEQFF.